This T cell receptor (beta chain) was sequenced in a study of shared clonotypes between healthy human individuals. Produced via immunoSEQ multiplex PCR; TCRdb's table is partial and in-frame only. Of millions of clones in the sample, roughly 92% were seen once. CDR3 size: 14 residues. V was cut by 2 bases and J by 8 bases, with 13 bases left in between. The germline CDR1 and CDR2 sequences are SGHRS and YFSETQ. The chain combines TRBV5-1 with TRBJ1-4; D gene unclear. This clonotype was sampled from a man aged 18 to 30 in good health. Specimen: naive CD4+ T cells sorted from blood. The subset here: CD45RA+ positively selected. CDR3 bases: TGCGCCAGCAGCTTTGAAAGAGGAGGGGAAAAACTGTTTTTT. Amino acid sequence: CASSFERGGEKLFF.